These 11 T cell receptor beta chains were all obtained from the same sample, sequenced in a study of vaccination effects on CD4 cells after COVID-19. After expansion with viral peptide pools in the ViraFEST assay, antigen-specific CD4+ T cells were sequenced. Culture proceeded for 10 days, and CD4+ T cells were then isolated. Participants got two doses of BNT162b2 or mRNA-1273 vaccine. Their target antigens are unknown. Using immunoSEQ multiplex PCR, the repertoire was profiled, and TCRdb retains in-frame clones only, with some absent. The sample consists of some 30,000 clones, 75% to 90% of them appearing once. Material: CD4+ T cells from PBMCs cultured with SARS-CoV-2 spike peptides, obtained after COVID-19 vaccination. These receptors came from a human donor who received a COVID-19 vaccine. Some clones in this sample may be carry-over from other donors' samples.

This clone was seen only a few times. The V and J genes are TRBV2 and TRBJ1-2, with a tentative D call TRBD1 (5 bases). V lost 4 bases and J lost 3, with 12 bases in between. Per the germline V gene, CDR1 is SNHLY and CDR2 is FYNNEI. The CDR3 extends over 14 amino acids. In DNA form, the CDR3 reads TGTGCCAGCAGTGGATCAGGGAAGGACTATGGCTACACCTTC. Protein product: CASSGSGKDYGYTF. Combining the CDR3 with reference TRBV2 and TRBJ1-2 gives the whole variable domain EPEVTQTPSHQVTQMGQEVILRCVPISNHLYFYWYRQILGQKVEFLVSFYNNEISEKSEIFDDQFSVERPDGSNFTLKIRSTKLEDSAMYFCASSGSGKDYGYTFGSGTRLTVV.

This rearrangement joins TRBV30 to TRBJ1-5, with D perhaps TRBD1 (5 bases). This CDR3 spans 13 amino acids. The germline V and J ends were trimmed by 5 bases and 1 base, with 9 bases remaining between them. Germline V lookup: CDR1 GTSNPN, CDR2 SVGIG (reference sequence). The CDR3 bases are TGTGCCTGGTCCGGGGACAGCAATCAGCCCCAGCATTTT. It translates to CAWSGDSNQPQHF.

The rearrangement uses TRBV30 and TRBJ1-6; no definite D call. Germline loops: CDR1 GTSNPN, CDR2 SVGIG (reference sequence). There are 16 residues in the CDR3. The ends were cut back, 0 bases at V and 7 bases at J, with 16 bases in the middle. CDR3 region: CAWSVPLPALNSPLHF. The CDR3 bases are TGTGCCTGGAGTGTACCATTGCCTGCATTAAATTCACCCCTCCACTTT.

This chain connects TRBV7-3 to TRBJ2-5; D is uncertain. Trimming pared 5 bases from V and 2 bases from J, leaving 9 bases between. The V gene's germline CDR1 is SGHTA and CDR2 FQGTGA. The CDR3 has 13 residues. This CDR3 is CASSPRPQETQYF. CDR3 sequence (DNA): TGTGCCAGCAGCCCACGCCCTCAAGAGACCCAGTACTTC.

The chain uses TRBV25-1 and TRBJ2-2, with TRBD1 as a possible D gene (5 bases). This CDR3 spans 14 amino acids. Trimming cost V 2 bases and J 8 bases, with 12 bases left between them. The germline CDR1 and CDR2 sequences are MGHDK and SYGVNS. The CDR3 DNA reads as TGTGCCAGCAGTGAAGTAGGGCAGGGTGGGGAGCTGTTTTTT. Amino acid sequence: CASSEVGQGGELFF. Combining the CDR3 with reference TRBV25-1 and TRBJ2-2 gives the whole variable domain EADIYQTPRYLVIGTGKKITLECSQTMGHDKMYWYQQDPGMELHLIHYSYGVNSTEKGDLSSESTVSRIRTEHFPLTLESARPSHTSQYLCASSEVGQGGELFFGEGSRLTVL.

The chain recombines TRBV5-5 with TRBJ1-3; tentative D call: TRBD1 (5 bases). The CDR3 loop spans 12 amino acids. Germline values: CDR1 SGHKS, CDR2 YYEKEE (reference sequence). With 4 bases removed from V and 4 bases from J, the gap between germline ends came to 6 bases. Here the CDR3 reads CASSQGGNTIYF. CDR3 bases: TGTGCCAGCAGCCAGGGCGGAAACACCATATATTTT.

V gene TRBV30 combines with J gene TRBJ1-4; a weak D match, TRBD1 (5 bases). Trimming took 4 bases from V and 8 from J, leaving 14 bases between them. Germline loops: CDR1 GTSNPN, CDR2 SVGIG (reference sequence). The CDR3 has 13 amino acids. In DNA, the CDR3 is TGTGCCTGGACCCCAGGGTTTGGGGAAAAACTGTTTTTT. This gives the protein CAWTPGFGEKLFF.

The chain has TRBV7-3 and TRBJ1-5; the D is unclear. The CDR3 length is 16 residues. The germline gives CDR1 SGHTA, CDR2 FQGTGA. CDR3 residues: CAKPRGTEYSNQPQHF. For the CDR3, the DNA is TGTGCAAAACCCCGGGGAACGGAGTATAGCAATCAGCCCCAGCATTTT.

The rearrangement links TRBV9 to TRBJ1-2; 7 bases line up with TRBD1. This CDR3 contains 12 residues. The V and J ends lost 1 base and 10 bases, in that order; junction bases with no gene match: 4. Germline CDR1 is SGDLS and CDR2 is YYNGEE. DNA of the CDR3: TGTGCCAGCAGCGTACGACAGGGTCACTACACCTTC. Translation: CASSVRQGHYTF.

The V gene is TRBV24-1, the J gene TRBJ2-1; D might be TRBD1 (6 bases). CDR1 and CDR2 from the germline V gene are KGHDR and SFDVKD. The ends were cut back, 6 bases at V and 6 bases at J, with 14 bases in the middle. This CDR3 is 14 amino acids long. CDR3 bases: TGTGCCACCAGTCGGGACACGGTTGGCAATGAGCAGTTCTTC. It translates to CATSRDTVGNEQFF.

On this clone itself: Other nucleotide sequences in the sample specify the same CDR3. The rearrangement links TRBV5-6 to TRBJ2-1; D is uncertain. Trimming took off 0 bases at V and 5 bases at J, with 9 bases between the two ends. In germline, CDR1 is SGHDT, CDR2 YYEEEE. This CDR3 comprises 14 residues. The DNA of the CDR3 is TGTGCCAGCAGCTTGGGCGGATGGGACAATGAGCAGTTCTTC. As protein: CASSLGGWDNEQFF. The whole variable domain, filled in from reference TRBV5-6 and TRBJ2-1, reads DAGVTQSPTHLIKTRGQQVTLRCSPKSGHDTVSWYQQALGQGPQFIFQYYEEEERQRGNFPDRFSGHQFPNYSSELNVNALLLGDSALYLCASSLGGWDNEQFFGPGTRLTVL.